Listed here are 3 T cell receptor beta chains from one sample, sequenced in a study of blood T cell repertoires in COVID-19. TCRdb keeps only in-frame clones here, not all; method: immunoSEQ multiplex PCR. The data show more than 45,000 clones, roughly 90% seen once. The source material was peripheral blood. Every receptor here comes from a woman older than 75 with acute or convalescent COVID-19.

This clone was picked up one time. The genes are TRBV4-3 and TRBJ2-2, with 7 bases aligning to TRBD2. The V and J ends lost 1 base and 0 bases, in that order; junction bases with no gene match: 8. CDR1 LGHNA and CDR2 YSLEER come from the germline V gene. This CDR3 spans 18 amino acids. In nucleotides, the CDR3 is TGCGCCAGCAGCCAAGGGGCACAGAGCGGGACGAACACCGGGGAGCTGTTTTTT. This codes for CASSQGAQSGTNTGELFF.

The chain carries TRBV2 and TRBJ2-7; 7 bases are a match to TRBD1. The V segment lost 4 bases and the J segment 2 bases; nucleotides outside the gene matches: 2. The CDR3 runs to 13 residues. CDR1 is SNHLY and CDR2 is FYNNEI in the germline V gene. The CDR3 region has the DNA TGTGCCAGCAGTGCCCAGGGGGCCTACGAGCAGTACTTC. This gives the protein CASSAQGAYEQYF.

The chain carries TRBV6-6 and TRBJ1-1; TRBD1 is a possible D gene (5 bases). The germline V gene encodes CDR1 MNHNY and CDR2 SVGAGI (reference sequence). V lost 4 bases to trimming and J lost 4 bases, with 10 bases between them. The CDR3 runs to 13 residues. CDR3 in amino acids: CASSFQGSTEAFF. In DNA form, the CDR3 reads TGTGCCAGCAGTTTCCAGGGTTCCACTGAAGCTTTCTTT.